This TCR beta chain emerged from a study of blood T cell repertoires in COVID-19. Study-wide background: Donors in the United States, Italy and Spain gave samples during acute or convalescent COVID-19. PBMCs, B-cell-depleted T cells, or T cells provided the cDNA or gDNA that made up the material.

Study processing details: Reference gene primer amplification gave nucleated cell count estimates. Profiled with immunoSEQ multiplex PCR; TCRdb holds only in-frame clones, not every one. The V and J calls and clone size come from that table; D and trimming were worked out from the DNA. The table shows 60,000 to 80,000 clones, with 84% occurring only once. Trimming took 4 bases from V and 6 from J, leaving 12 bases between them. The CDR3 extends over 14 amino acids. The germline gives CDR1 LGHDT, CDR2 YNNKEL (reference sequence). This chain uses TRBV3-1 (or the pseudogene TRBV3-2) with TRBJ1-4; a weak D match, TRBD1 (5 bases). Specimen: peripheral blood. The source is a man aged 50-60 years with active COVID-19. CDR3 in DNA: TGTGCCAGCAGCCCCCAGGGCACCGATGAAAAACTGTTTTTT. This translates into CASSPQGTDEKLFF.